These 15 T cell receptor beta chains share one sample of origin, sequenced in a study of tissue T cells after allogeneic stem cell transplantation. The data were produced by immunoSEQ multiplex PCR, yet TCRdb's version contains in-frame clones alone and is incomplete. The repertoire holds roughly 50,000 clones, with about three quarters as singletons. Specimen: sorted cells pooled from one or two spleens. The receptors come from a pool of C57BL/6 mice in good health.

This clone was counted a single time. Mouse names are used for the genes. The missing CDR3 end, 1 residue past where the read stops, is filled in from the germline J gene. This same CDR3 is encoded by further DNA sequences in the sample. The chain carries TRBV5 and TRBJ1-4, with D maybe TRBD1 (6 bases). V lost 0 bases, J lost 2 bases, and 7 bases lay in between. Germline V gene sequence: CDR1 LGHNA, CDR2 YNLKQL (reference sequence). This CDR3 has 15 residues. CDR3 bases read: TGTGCCAGCAGCCAAGAGGGACAATCCAACGAAAGATTATTT. It specifies CASSQEGQSNERLF. The full CDR3 is CASSQEGQSNERLFF.

As regards this clone: Genes and germline are mouse. The sequence runs out 1 residue before the end of the CDR3; the remainder is reconstructed from the germline J gene. This chain joins TRBV5 and TRBJ1-2; no firm D call. This CDR3 spans 14 amino acids. V was shortened by 4 bases and J by 0 bases, with 9 bases between the two germline ends. Germline loops: CDR1 LGHNA, CDR2 YNLKQL (reference sequence). CDR3 protein: CASSPTIANSDYTF. CDR3 DNA, as far as it was read: TGTGCCAGCAGCCCCACGATTGCAAACTCCGACTACACC.

Comments on this clone: Germline and genes here are mouse. The read falls 1 residue short of the CDR3 end, and the missing part is taken from the germline J gene. This chain joins TRBV3 and TRBJ2-7; 8 nucleotides align to TRBD1. There are 13 residues in the CDR3. J gave up 4 bases and V 1 base, and 0 bases lay outside the gene matches. Germline-derived CDR1 and CDR2 are SNHLY and FYNGKV (reference sequence). The CDR3 DNA, read in part, is TGTGCCAGCAGCTTAGACAGGGGGTATGAACAGTAC. It translates to CASSLDRGYEQY. The CDR3 in its entirety is CASSLDRGYEQYF.

Of note for this clone: Gene names follow the mouse nomenclature. The read ends 1 residue shy of where the CDR3 ends; the end is completed using the germline J gene. The chain employs TRBV5 and TRBJ1-3; 9 bases are shared with TRBD1. This CDR3 spans 17 amino acids. The junction had 4 bases not matched to a gene; V was cut back by 1 base and J by 0 bases. Germline V gene lookup returns CDR1 LGHNA and CDR2 YNLKQL (reference sequence). CDR3 sequence reads: CASSQAPGQGSGNTLYF. CDR3 DNA, as far as it was read: TGTGCCAGCAGCCAAGCCCCGGGACAGGGTTCTGGAAATACGCTCTAT.

Of note for this clone: Gene names refer to mouse genes. The read comes to an end 1 residue before the CDR3 does, leaving the germline J gene to fill in the end. The V call is TRBV24, the J call TRBJ2-5, with 12 nucleotides matching TRBD2. Germline values: CDR1 KGHTA, CDR2 FRNEEI. The CDR3 covers 16 residues. Trimming at V came to 5 bases and at J to 3 bases, leaving 6 bases not matched to a gene. The CDR3 is CASSSRLGGRQDTQYF. The sequenced CDR3 bases are TGTGCCAGCAGTTCCCGACTGGGGGGGCGTCAAGACACCCAGTAC.

On this clone: Mouse names are used for the genes. Read sequence stops 1 residue before the CDR3 end, and the germline J gene provides the missing end. The genes are TRBV5 and TRBJ2-1; TRBD2 matches at 10 bases. Germline CDR1 LGHNA, CDR2 YNLKQL (reference sequence). This CDR3 spans 15 amino acids. After removal of 3 bases from V and 5 bases from J, the junction contained 4 bases not matched to a gene. The CDR3 reads CASSQLGGLNAEQFF. Incomplete CDR3 DNA: TGTGCCAGCAGCCAGCTGGGGGGGCTGAATGCTGAGCAGTTC.

Regarding this clone: Gene labels here are mouse ones. The read falls 1 residue short of the CDR3 end, and the missing part is taken from the germline J gene. The chain joins TRBV19 to TRBJ2-7; 9 bases line up with TRBD2. The ends lost 1 base at V and 5 bases at J; junction bases unmatched: 4. The CDR3 is 14 amino acids. CDR1 is FNHDT, CDR2 SITEND, per germline (reference sequence). The CDR3 protein is CASSILGGRHEQYF. CDR3 bases read: TGTGCCAGCAGTATATTGGGGGGGCGCCATGAACAGTAC.

As concerns this clone: Gene and germline names: mouse. The DNA ends 1 residue before the CDR3 does, and the rest of the CDR3 is filled in from the germline J gene. J is TRBJ1-2 and V is TRBV14; no clear D gene. There are 13 residues in the CDR3. Trimming pared 2 bases from V and 0 bases from J, leaving 5 bases between. Germline V gene lookup returns CDR1 SGHDT and CDR2 FRDEAV. The covered CDR3 bases are TGTGCCAGCAGTTTAAAGGCAAACTCCGACTACACC. Protein: CASSLKANSDYT. The entire CDR3 protein is CASSLKANSDYTF.

Concerning this clone: Gene names are mouse gene names. Read coverage stops 1 residue before the CDR3 terminus; the germline J gene supplies the remainder. This chain connects TRBV20 to TRBJ2-2, with TRBD1 as a possible D gene (5 bases). V lost 1 base to trimming and J lost 4 bases, with 7 bases between them. The CDR3 is 13 residues long. Germline CDR1 and CDR2: GFQATS and STVNSAI. The CDR3 reads CGARGRVTGQLYF. CDR3 DNA (partial): TGTGGTGCTAGGGGCAGGGTCACCGGGCAGCTCTAC.

Worth noting for this clone: Mouse germline and gene names are used. The read ends 1 residue before the CDR3 terminus; that terminus is restored from the germline J gene. V gene TRBV13-2 combines with J gene TRBJ2-5; 11 bases are a match to TRBD2. V was clipped by 0 bases and J by 4 bases; unmatched bases: 1. The CDR3 has 15 amino acids. CDR1 and CDR2 (germline): NNHNN, SYGAGS (reference sequence). This CDR3 reads CASGDVGLGEDTQYF. The CDR3 DNA, read in part, is TGTGCCAGCGGTGATGTGGGACTGGGGGAAGACACCCAGTAC.

In the case of this clone: The gene symbols are mouse symbols. Read sequence stops 1 residue before the CDR3 end, and the germline J gene provides the missing end. The gene calls are TRBV3 and TRBJ2-1, with 12 positions matching TRBD2. V trimming: 5 bases; J trimming: 7 bases; junction bases outside the gene matches: 6. This CDR3 contains 15 residues. Germline V gene lookup returns CDR1 SNHLY and CDR2 FYNGKV (reference sequence). The CDR3 bases that were read are TGTGCCAGCAGCCTCGACTGGGGGGGCGAGGCTGAGCAGTTC. It codes for CASSLDWGGEAEQF. The CDR3 reads in full as CASSLDWGGEAEQFF.

In the case of this clone: Gene names are mouse gene names. Coverage ceases 1 residue before the CDR3 finishes, and the germline J gene fills in the end. The chain uses TRBV13-3 and TRBJ2-2; D unresolved. The ends were cut back, 0 bases at V and 0 bases at J, with 9 bases in the middle. Per germline, CDR1 NNHDY and CDR2 SYVADS. The CDR3 covers 16 residues. CDR3 sequence: CASSDASFANTGQLYF. Incomplete CDR3 DNA: TGTGCCAGCAGTGATGCAAGCTTCGCAAACACCGGGCAGCTCTAC.

This clone was seen more than once but under ten times. Mouse germline and gene names are used. Coverage ceases 1 residue before the CDR3 finishes, and the germline J gene fills in the end. V is TRBV3 and J is TRBJ2-7; 10 bases are a match to TRBD2. This CDR3 comprises 13 residues. V trimming: 5 bases; J trimming: 7 bases; junction bases outside the gene matches: 5. Germline V gene sequence: CDR1 SNHLY, CDR2 FYNGKV (reference sequence). CDR3: CASSALGGIEQYF. CDR3 bases read: TGTGCCAGCAGCGCACTGGGGGGGATCGAACAGTAC.

Concerning this clone itself: Germline and genes here are mouse. The read comes to an end 1 residue before the CDR3 does, leaving the germline J gene to fill in the end. The rearrangement links TRBV4 to TRBJ2-4; 11 positions agree with TRBD2. The CDR3 covers 15 residues. Trimming at V came to 5 bases and at J to 1 base, leaving 2 bases not matched to a gene. From germline, CDR1 is LGHDT and CDR2 YNNKQL (reference sequence). Partial CDR3 DNA: TGTGCCAGCAGCAGGGACTGGGGGCGTCAAAACACCTTGTAC. Protein sequence: CASSRDWGRQNTLY. The whole CDR3 region reads CASSRDWGRQNTLYF.

This clone was observed a single time. The listed genes are named as in mouse. Read coverage stops 1 residue before the CDR3 terminus; the germline J gene supplies the remainder. The rearrangement links TRBV15 to TRBJ2-3; the D call may be TRBD1 or TRBD2 (5 bases each). In germline, CDR1 is SGHND, CDR2 FRSKSL. The CDR3 covers 14 residues. With 3 bases removed from V and 0 bases from J, the gap between germline ends came to 7 bases. CDR3 protein: CASSFGGSAETLYF. CDR3 DNA, as far as it was read: TGTGCCAGCAGTTTCGGGGGTAGTGCAGAAACGCTGTAT.